The 8 T cell receptor beta chains reported below all come from one sample, sequenced in a study of blood T cell repertoires in COVID-19. The repertoire was sequenced with immunoSEQ multiplex PCR; TCRdb's copy has only in-frame clones and lacks some. This sample yields about 210,000 clones, of which around four fifths are seen a single time; 10% belongs to the top ten. Material for sequencing was peripheral blood. All receptors derive from a woman older than 75 with COVID-19, enrolled during active disease.

The chain combines TRBV6-5 with TRBJ1-1, with D tentatively TRBD1 (6 bases). The V end was cut by 7 bases, the J end by 4 bases, with 13 bases between. Germline CDR1 reads MNHEY; CDR2 reads SVGAGI. The CDR3 has 13 residues. The CDR3 DNA reads TGTGCCAGCACCAGGGGCCGGGGCACTGAAGCTTTCTTT. Amino acids: CASTRGRGTEAFF.

The count of this clone is one. The genes are TRBV7-2 and TRBJ1-2, with 7 bases identical to TRBD1. Unmatched junction bases numbered 7, after V lost 5 bases and J lost 4 bases. Per the germline V gene, CDR1 is SGHTA and CDR2 is FQGNSA. The CDR3 contains 14 residues. CDR3 amino acids: CASSLTRDSYGYTF. The CDR3, as DNA: TGTGCCAGCAGCCTTACAAGGGACAGCTATGGCTACACCTTC.

A single count supports this clone. The rearrangement uses TRBV2 and TRBJ1-3; TRBD1 might be the D (5 bases). V was pared by 4 bases and J by 1 base, with 14 bases between. Per germline, CDR1 SNHLY and CDR2 FYNNEI. The length of the CDR3 is 16 residues. CDR3 bases: TGTGCCAGCAGTGTCCTTTGGCCAGGGTCTGGAAACACCATATATTTT. This gives the protein CASSVLWPGSGNTIYF.

This chain uses TRBV19 with TRBJ1-5; 7 nucleotides agree with TRBD1. The CDR3 is made up of 13 amino acids. Germline lookup yields CDR1 LNHDA and CDR2 SQIVND (reference sequence). V lost 5 bases and J lost 4; bases outside the gene matches: 2. As DNA, the CDR3 is TGTGCCAGTAGTGGGACAGTTAATCAGCCCCAGCATTTT. Amino acid sequence: CASSGTVNQPQHF.

V gene TRBV21-1 combines with J gene TRBJ1-5. TRBV21-1 is given as a pseudogene. The CDR3 is 17 amino acids. This CDR3 reads CASSTPPKRQFNQPQHF. DNA of the CDR3: TGTGCCAGCAGCACCCCTCCTAAGAGGCAGTTCAATCAGCCCCAGCATTTT.

The J gene is TRBJ1-2, the V gene TRBV10-3; 9 bases match TRBD1. The V gene end was trimmed by 7 bases and the J gene end by 6 bases; junction bases not matched to a gene: 6. Germline CDR1 is ENHRY and CDR2 is SYGVKD. There are 13 residues in the CDR3. The CDR3 loop reads CAITSRTGDGYTF. Written as DNA, the CDR3 is TGTGCCATCACCTCCCGGACAGGGGATGGCTACACCTTC.

A few counts support this clone. V gene TRBV30 combines with J gene TRBJ1-6; possibly TRBD1 for D (5 bases). Trimming took 4 bases from V and 11 from J, leaving 12 bases between them. There are 12 residues in the CDR3. CDR1 is GTSNPN, CDR2 SVGIG, per germline (reference sequence). This CDR3 is CAWKRGTAPLHF. In DNA form, the CDR3 reads TGTGCCTGGAAAAGGGGAACCGCACCCCTCCACTTT.

This chain uses TRBV7-9 with TRBJ2-1; TRBD2 agrees at 9 bases. V dropped 3 bases and J dropped 6; count of bases not matched to a gene: 3. The CDR3 runs to 14 residues. Germline CDR1 reads SEHNR; CDR2 reads FQNEAQ (reference sequence). CDR3 sequence: CASSLERGVNEQFF. CDR3 nucleotides: TGTGCCAGCAGCTTGGAGCGGGGGGTCAATGAGCAGTTCTTC.